One sample yielded the 27 T cell receptor beta chains listed below, sequenced in a study of PD-1 blockade in mismatch repair-deficient tumors. The time point was: approximately 10-day in vitro stimulation with candidate neoantigen peptide 6. Generated by immunoSEQ multiplex PCR, the TCRdb table keeps only in-frame clones and is missing some. In the table there are roughly 14,000 clones, around 86% of which are singletons. No antigen has been identified for these receptors. The source material was cells cultured in vitro, sampled from a patient treated with pembrolizumab. These receptors all come from an adult with mismatch repair-deficient cancer.

Only one count was recorded for this clone. The chain is built from TRBV5-1 and TRBJ1-3; D ambiguous. V lost 2 bases and J 4 bases, leaving 16 bases between the germline ends. Germline CDR1 is SGHRS and CDR2 is YFSETQ. The length of the CDR3 is 16 residues. For the CDR3, the DNA is TGCGCCAGCAGCTTCTCCCCAACAAGGGAGGGAAACACCATATATTTT. It specifies CASSFSPTREGNTIYF.

The rearrangement links TRBV10-3 to TRBJ1-3; D gene unclear. The CDR3 runs to 15 residues. The V and J ends lost 8 bases and 0 bases respectively, with 14 bases between them. CDR1 ENHRY and CDR2 SYGVKD come from the germline V gene. The chain's CDR3 is CAIASQEGSGNTIYF. In DNA form, the CDR3 reads TGTGCCATCGCCTCCCAGGAGGGCTCTGGAAACACCATATATTTT.

This clone showed up just a few times. The rearrangement joins TRBV27 to TRBJ2-1; no clear D gene. This CDR3 comprises 11 residues. V lost 8 bases and J 10 bases, leaving 12 bases between the germline ends. The germline V gene has CDR1 MNHEY and CDR2 SMNVEV (reference sequence). CDR3 in DNA: TGTGCCAGCGGGGTAAATTGGGAGCAGTTCTTC. This translates into CASGVNWEQFF.

The rearrangement links TRBV11-2 to TRBJ2-5; tentatively, D is TRBD1 (6 bases). V lost 3 bases to trimming and J lost 5 bases, with 7 bases between them. The germline gives CDR1 SGHAT, CDR2 FQNNGV. The CDR3 consists of 12 residues. The CDR3 here is CASSFRGETQYF. In nucleotides, the CDR3 is TGTGCCAGCAGCTTTAGGGGGGAGACCCAGTACTTC.

The V call is TRBV7-6, the J call TRBJ2-7; D unclear. Trimming took off 0 bases at V and 6 bases at J, with 18 bases between the two ends. This CDR3 contains 16 residues. Germline loops: CDR1 SGHVS, CDR2 FNYEAQ. CDR3 residues: CASSLAGLSGPGEQYF. The DNA of the CDR3 is TGTGCCAGCAGCTTAGCGGGTTTGTCCGGGCCGGGCGAGCAGTACTTC.

The chain combines TRBV6-5 with TRBJ2-5; 10 positions match TRBD1. The length of the CDR3 is 14 residues. The V gene's germline CDR1 is MNHEY and CDR2 SVGAGI. After removal of 6 bases from V and 4 bases from J, the junction contained 5 bases not matched to a gene. CDR3 loop: CASRSRQGAETQYF. The CDR3 nucleotides read TGTGCCAGCAGGTCCCGACAGGGGGCAGAGACCCAGTACTTC.

This chain joins TRBV28 and TRBJ2-1; D may correspond to TRBD1 or TRBD2 (7 bases each). The CDR3 sequence is 19 residues long. Trimming left V 6 bases short and J 1 base short, with 25 bases between. Germline loops: CDR1 MDHEN, CDR2 SYDVKM. The chain's CDR3 is CASRPNTGVKAGSYNEQFF. CDR3 bases: TGTGCCAGCAGACCAAATACAGGGGTAAAAGCGGGGTCCTACAATGAGCAGTTCTTC.

This clone was recorded a few times. J is TRBJ1-3 and V is TRBV7-8; D is uncertain. The CDR3 has 13 amino acids. The V and J ends lost 5 bases and 2 bases respectively, with 7 bases between them. Germline CDR1 and CDR2: SGHVS and FQNEAQ. Here the CDR3 reads CASSLGPGNTIYF. In nucleotides, the CDR3 is TGTGCCAGCAGCCTCGGACCTGGAAACACCATATATTTT.

This clone showed up just once. Here the CDR3 DNA reads TGTGCCTGGGGTCGGACTAGCGGGAGTGGAGAGACCCAGTACTTC. Translation gives CAWGRTSGSGETQYF. The gene calls are TRBV28 and TRBJ2-5; TRBD2 matches at 13 bases. There are 15 residues in the CDR3. The ends lost 11 bases at V and 4 bases at J; junction bases unmatched: 10. The germline V gene encodes CDR1 MDHEN and CDR2 SYDVKM.

The chain combines TRBV2 with TRBJ2-6; TRBD2 might be the D (6 bases). V lost 6 bases, J lost 10 bases, and 16 bases lay in between. The CDR3 totals 14 residues. CDR1 and CDR2 from the germline V gene are SNHLY and FYNNEI. The CDR3 DNA sequence: TGTGCCAGCAGCCCGGACGGTGGGAGGAACGTCCTGACTTTC. It is translated as CASSPDGGRNVLTF.

The chain carries TRBV7-9 and TRBJ2-7; 9 bases match TRBD1. This CDR3 contains 16 residues. Germline CDR1 and CDR2: SEHNR and FQNEAQ (reference sequence). V trimming: 5 bases; J trimming: 2 bases; junction bases outside the gene matches: 10. This CDR3 is CASSRTTGGDTYEQYF. The CDR3 nucleotides are TGTGCCAGCAGCCGAACGACAGGGGGGGATACCTACGAGCAGTACTTC.

V gene TRBV11-3 combines with J gene TRBJ2-7; 13 bases align to TRBD2. The CDR3 is 15 amino acids. Germline assignment: CDR1 SGHNT and CDR2 YENEEA. The ends lost 4 bases at V and 3 bases at J; junction bases unmatched: 3. The CDR3 spells CASSSGTSGIYEQYF. In DNA form, the CDR3 reads TGTGCCAGCAGCTCCGGGACTAGCGGGATCTACGAGCAGTACTTC.

The V gene is TRBV29-1, the J gene TRBJ2-5, with 7 bases aligning to TRBD1. From germline, CDR1 is SQVTM and CDR2 ANQGSEA. This CDR3 is built from 13 residues. After removal of 3 bases from V and 5 bases from J, the junction contained 6 bases not matched to a gene. The CDR3 here is CSVERGLGETQYF. The CDR3, as DNA: TGCAGCGTTGAGAGGGGGCTGGGGGAGACCCAGTACTTC.

This rearrangement joins TRBV5-1 to TRBJ2-7, with 9 bases identical to TRBD2. Germline CDR1 reads SGHRS; CDR2 reads YFSETQ. This CDR3 is 15 amino acids long. V lost 6 bases, J lost 4 bases, and 11 bases stayed unmatched. The CDR3, as DNA: TGCGCCAGCACCACCTCGACTAGCGGTTTTTACGAGCAGTACTTC. This encodes CASTTSTSGFYEQYF.

This chain uses TRBV5-5 with TRBJ2-6; D gene unclear. Looked up from germline, CDR1 is SGHKS and CDR2 is YYEKEE (reference sequence). The CDR3 covers 17 residues. Trimming took off 4 bases at V and 0 bases at J, with 14 bases between the two ends. Written as DNA, the CDR3 is TGTGCCAGCAGCATGGTCGGGTTATCCTCTGGGGCCAACGTCCTGACTTTC. Its translation: CASSMVGLSSGANVLTF.

The chain links TRBV7-9 to TRBJ1-5; 7 bases are a match to TRBD1. CDR1 SEHNR and CDR2 FQNEAQ come from the germline V gene (reference sequence). Trimming removed 4 bases from V and 3 bases from J; junction bases left unmatched: 12. The CDR3 sequence is 17 residues long. CDR3 sequence (DNA): TGTGCCAGCAGCTCCCCCCGGGGGCAGGGGGACAATCAGCCCCAGCATTTT. This translates into CASSSPRGQGDNQPQHF. The whole variable domain, remainder taken from reference TRBV7-9 and TRBJ1-5, is DTGVSQNPRHKITKRGQNVTFRCDPISEHNRLYWYRQTLGQGPEFLTYFQNEAQLEKSRLLSDRFSAERPKGSFSTLEIQRTEQGDSAMYLCASSSPRGQGDNQPQHFGDGTRLSIL.

The rearrangement links TRBV7-9 to TRBJ2-1; no clear D. There are 10 residues in the CDR3. V shed 1 base and J shed 8 bases, with 0 bases lying between them. Germline V lookup: CDR1 SEHNR, CDR2 FQNEAQ (reference sequence). CDR3 nucleotide sequence: TGTGCCAGCAGCTTAGATGAGCAGTTCTTC. Translation gives CASSLDEQFF.

The rearrangement uses TRBV6-1 and TRBJ2-1, with D possibly called TRBD1 or TRBD2 (5 bases each). The germline CDR1 and CDR2 sequences are MNHNS and SASEGT. The length of the CDR3 is 17 residues. Trimming left V 4 bases short and J 3 bases short, with 19 bases between. CDR3 sequence (DNA): TGTGCCAGCAGTGTACCGACGGGGCGCGAAGTCTACAATGAGCAGTTCTTC. This gives the protein CASSVPTGREVYNEQFF.

This clone turned up a few times. One end of the junction is discordant with germline, which a read error may explain. The V gene is TRBV5-5, the J gene TRBJ1-3; D possibly corresponds to TRBD1 (6 bases). The CDR3 covers 13 residues. Germline CDR1 is SGHKS and CDR2 is YYEKEE (reference sequence). This chain's CDR3 is CASSLQGGYTIYF. The CDR3 DNA reads as TGTGCCAGCAGCTTACAGGGTGGATACACCATATATTTT.

The chain employs TRBV6-4 and TRBJ1-5; D unresolved. This CDR3 is built from 17 residues. V was trimmed by 0 bases and J by 0 bases, leaving 12 bases between them. The germline V gene has CDR1 MRHNA and CDR2 SNTAGT. The CDR3: CASSDSVTEYSNQPQHF. CDR3 sequence (DNA): TGTGCCAGCAGTGACTCGGTTACGGAATATAGCAATCAGCCCCAGCATTTT.

This chain connects TRBV28 to TRBJ1-3, with a weak D call TRBD1 (5 bases). The CDR3 sequence is 15 residues long. Germline CDR1 reads MDHEN; CDR2 reads SYDVKM. V lost 3 bases, J lost 3 bases, and 12 bases lay in between. In nucleotides, the CDR3 is TGTGCCAGCAGTTTGGGTAGGGGTGGTGGAAACACCATATATTTT. Translating it yields CASSLGRGGGNTIYF.

V usage is TRBV27 and J usage is TRBJ2-3, with 8 bases that match TRBD2. This CDR3 has 14 residues. Germline V gene sequence: CDR1 MNHEY, CDR2 SMNVEV (reference sequence). V shed 8 bases, J shed 2 bases, and the junction held 6 bases outside the gene matches. The CDR3 sequence is CASRSGSPTDTQYF. CDR3 nucleotides: TGTGCCAGCCGGAGCGGGAGTCCCACAGATACGCAGTATTTT.

The chain couples TRBV2 to TRBJ1-5; D ambiguous. CDR3 length equals 13 residues. Germline V gene lookup returns CDR1 SNHLY and CDR2 FYNNEI. The germline V and J ends were trimmed by 3 bases and 6 bases, with 9 bases remaining between them. In DNA form, the CDR3 reads TGTGCCAGCAGTGACGGGAATAGTCAGCCCCAGCATTTT. The encoded protein is CASSDGNSQPQHF.

V is TRBV6-5 and J is TRBJ1-1; tentatively, D is TRBD1 (5 bases). The V end was cut by 0 bases, the J end by 2 bases, with 10 bases between. The germline CDR1 and CDR2 sequences are MNHEY and SVGAGI. CDR3 size: 15 residues. The CDR3 coding sequence is TGTGCCAGCAGTTACTCCCGGGGGAGTAACACTGAAGCTTTCTTT. It specifies CASSYSRGSNTEAFF.

V and J are TRBV7-3 and TRBJ2-7; D uncertain. Germline assignment: CDR1 SGHTA and CDR2 FQGTGA. V was clipped by 5 bases and J by 3 bases, with 17 bases between them. The CDR3 contains 15 residues. The CDR3 bases are TGTGCCAGCAGCGCCAACTTCGGTAATCACTACGAGCAGTACTTC. This encodes CASSANFGNHYEQYF.

V usage is TRBV4-1 and J usage is TRBJ1-1; no definite D call. Trimming took off 2 bases at V and 4 bases at J, with 17 bases between the two ends. CDR1 is MGHRA and CDR2 is YSYEKL in the germline V gene. The CDR3 is made up of 16 amino acids. As DNA, the CDR3 is TGCGCCAGCAGCCAATTATACTTTCCGGCCGGCACTGAAGCTTTCTTT. It translates to CASSQLYFPAGTEAFF.

V and J are TRBV5-4 and TRBJ2-7; perhaps TRBD2 as D (6 bases). Germline V gene data show CDR1 as SGHNT and CDR2 as YYREEE (reference sequence). V gave up 3 bases and J gave up 10 bases, with 11 bases separating them. This CDR3 is built from 11 residues. In DNA, the CDR3 is TGTGCCAGCAGCTCCGGGGGACCCCAGTACTTC. Protein product: CASSSGGPQYF.